The 13 T cell receptor beta chains listed next were all sequenced from one sample in a study of cytomegalovirus exposure and HLA in healthy donors. PCR primers comprised 60 Vbeta and 13 Jbeta primers. Profiling relied on immunoSEQ multiplex PCR, and the TCRdb table lists in-frame clones only, not all of them. The sample shows over 150,000 clones, about 80% of them seen only once. The specimen sequenced was PBMCs. The receptors were sampled from a middle-aged man in good health and CMV-seronegative.

This clone was observed a few times. The chain has TRBV28 and TRBJ1-2; D perhaps matches TRBD1 (5 bases). V shed 1 base and J shed 1 base, with 13 bases lying between them. Germline V CDR1 and CDR2: MDHEN, SYDVKM. CDR3 length: 16 amino acids. The CDR3 spells CASSLSRQNLNYGYTF. The CDR3 DNA follows: TGTGCCAGCAGTTTATCCCGACAGAATCTTAACTATGGCTACACCTTC.

A single count supports this clone. The V and J genes are TRBV10-3 and TRBJ1-1; TRBD1 is a possible D gene (5 bases). CDR3 length: 12 amino acids. Trimming removed 6 bases at V and 3 bases at J, with 8 bases between. The germline gives CDR1 ENHRY, CDR2 SYGVKD. CDR3 in amino acids: CAISEGDTEAFF. CDR3 DNA sequence: TGTGCCATCAGCGAAGGGGACACTGAAGCTTTCTTT.

Concerning this clone itself: The junction differs from germline at one of its ends, possibly a read error. The chain links TRBV29-1 to TRBJ2-5; maybe TRBD1 (5 bases). This CDR3 is built from 13 residues. Germline CDR1 is SQVTM and CDR2 is ANQGSEA. In nucleotides, the CDR3 is TGCAGCGTTGCTGGGGCTGGGCAAGTGACCCAGTACTTC. This gives the protein CSVAGAGQVTQYF.

This clone was seen only a few times. The chain joins TRBV6-5 to TRBJ1-2, with D possibly being TRBD1 (6 bases). The V gene lost 6 bases and the J gene lost 6 bases, with 20 bases spanning the gap. The CDR3 has 15 residues. CDR1 is MNHEY, CDR2 SVGAGI, per germline. CDR3 protein: CASSTTGVVSDGYTF. Here the CDR3 DNA reads TGTGCCAGCAGCACGACAGGCGTCGTTTCGGATGGCTACACCTTC.

The chain has TRBV7-8 and TRBJ2-7; tentative D call: TRBD1 (5 bases). Germline V gene lookup returns CDR1 SGHVS and CDR2 FQNEAQ. The CDR3 is made up of 13 amino acids. Trimming shortened V by 2 bases and J by 5 bases, and 10 bases separated the two germline ends. The CDR3 DNA reads as TGTGCCAGCAGCTTATCAGGGATTGACGAGCAGTACTTC. This gives the protein CASSLSGIDEQYF.

V usage is TRBV5-4 and J usage is TRBJ2-1, with 8 positions matching TRBD2. The germline V gene has CDR1 SGHNT and CDR2 YYREEE (reference sequence). CDR3 size: 14 residues. After removal of 7 bases from V and 10 bases from J, the junction contained 13 bases not matched to a gene. The CDR3 region has the DNA TGTGCCAGCCCCGGTGGAGCGGGAGTGGGGGAGCAGTTCTTC. This sequence encodes CASPGGAGVGEQFF.

The CDR3 DNA reads as TGTGCCAGCAGTCCCGAGTGGGCCTCCTCTGATACGCAGTATTTT. It yields the protein CASSPEWASSDTQYF. This chain joins TRBV11-1 and TRBJ2-3, with D unresolved. The CDR3 has 15 amino acids. V lost 6 bases and J 6 bases, leaving 19 bases between the germline ends. The germline CDR1 and CDR2 sequences are SGHAT and FQDESV (reference sequence). Variable domain in full (rest from reference TRBV11-1 and TRBJ2-3): EAEVAQSPRYKITEKSQAVAFWCDPISGHATLYWYRQILGQGPELLVQFQDESVVDDSQLPKDRFSAERLKGVDSTLKIQPAELGDSAMYLCASSPEWASSDTQYFGPGTRLTVL.

The chain uses TRBV4-2 and TRBJ2-5, with 8 bases lining up with TRBD2. The assigned J gene may be wrong: the sequence end matches TRBJ2-7 better. CDR1 and CDR2 (germline): LGHNA, YNFKEQ. The CDR3 spans 14 residues. The CDR3: CASSQDRLASEQYF. The CDR3 coding sequence is TGTGCCAGCAGCCAAGATCGACTAGCGTCCGAGCAGTACTTC.

The V and J genes are TRBV5-6 and TRBJ2-1, with 12 bases that match TRBD2. This CDR3 region has 15 residues. V gave up 0 bases and J gave up 7 bases; unmatched junction bases: 2. Looked up from germline, CDR1 is SGHDT and CDR2 is YYEEEE. Here the CDR3 DNA reads TGTGCCAGCAGCTTGGACCTAGCGGGAGGGAATGAGCAGTTCTTC. Its translation: CASSLDLAGGNEQFF. Together with reference TRBV5-6 and TRBJ2-1, the CDR3 gives the full variable domain: DAGVTQSPTHLIKTRGQQVTLRCSPKSGHDTVSWYQQALGQGPQFIFQYYEEEERQRGNFPDRFSGHQFPNYSSELNVNALLLGDSALYLCASSLDLAGGNEQFFGPGTRLTVL.

V is TRBV28 and J is TRBJ2-1; 7 nucleotides align to TRBD1. With V trimmed by 8 bases and J by 0 bases, 19 bases remained unmatched. The CDR3 totals 19 residues. The V gene's germline CDR1 is MDHEN and CDR2 SYDVKM. The CDR3 loop reads CASSGPWAKGTASYNEQFF. The CDR3, as DNA: TGTGCCAGCTCCGGACCGTGGGCCAAAGGGACAGCCTCCTACAATGAGCAGTTCTTC.

The chain recombines TRBV4-1 with TRBJ2-2; 7 bases fit TRBD1. Germline V gene lookup returns CDR1 MGHRA and CDR2 YSYEKL. The CDR3 sequence is 15 residues long. V trimming: 4 bases; J trimming: 10 bases; junction bases outside the gene matches: 12. As DNA, the CDR3 is TGCGCCAGCAGCCCGTTATACAGGGGAAAGATGGAGCTGTTTTTT. Encoded protein: CASSPLYRGKMELFF.

The chain uses TRBV11-1 and TRBJ1-5, with TRBD1 as a possible D gene (6 bases). The V end was cut by 5 bases, the J end by 2 bases, with 13 bases between. Looked up from germline, CDR1 is SGHAT and CDR2 is FQDESV (reference sequence). The CDR3 is 15 amino acids. The CDR3 sequence: CASSPQGMGNQPQHF. The CDR3 DNA reads TGTGCCAGCAGCCCTCAGGGGATGGGCAATCAGCCCCAGCATTTT.

This clone has only a few counts. This sequence joins TRBV23-1 and TRBJ2-7; weak D call: TRBD2 (6 bases). TRBV23-1 is labeled an ORF, and its function is uncertain. Trimming took 4 bases from V and 3 from J, leaving 16 bases between them. This CDR3 is built from 15 residues. The CDR3, as DNA: TGCGCCAGCAGTCCCCACCAACAGGACTACTACGAGCAGTACTTC. Translating it yields CASSPHQQDYYEQYF.